A single sample is the source of the 9 T cell receptor beta chains below, sequenced in a study of blood T cells in healthy people across ages. A second PCR of roughly 7 to 11 cycles used a sample-barcoded 5' primer and a J-beta primer mix. TCRdb independently ran MiXCR on the 5' RACE reads; one entry per CDR3 protein. The top ten hold 20% to 25% of the sample, which has almost 1 million distinct CDR3 sequences, roughly 51% seen once. Sequenced: blood. All receptors come from an older woman in good health.

The chain is built from TRBV28 and TRBJ2-5, with unresolved D. CDR3 length: 13 residues. Trimming removed 4 bases from V and 1 base from J, with 7 bases in between. Germline loops: CDR1 MDHEN, CDR2 SYDVKM. CDR3 DNA sequence: TGTGCCAGCAGTTGCCGCACCCAAGAGACCCAGTACTTC. Translated, it gives CASSCRTQETQYF. Together with reference TRBV28 and TRBJ2-5, the CDR3 gives the full variable domain: DVKVTQSSRYLVKRTGEKVFLECVQDMDHENMFWYRQDPGLGLRLIYFSYDVKMKEKGDIPEGYSVSREKKERFSLILESASTNQTSMYLCASSCRTQETQYFGPGTRLLVL.

The chain recombines TRBV4-3 with TRBJ2-7; tentative D call: TRBD2 (6 bases). The CDR3 covers 15 residues. V lost 0 bases to trimming and J lost 3 bases, with 12 bases between them. Germline V gene data show CDR1 as LGHNA and CDR2 as YSLEER. CDR3 nucleotide sequence: TGCGCCAGCAGCCAAGATTTTAGCGGAAACTACGAGCAGTACTTC. Its translation is CASSQDFSGNYEQYF.

The CDR3 here is CSGGPSYEQYF. As DNA, the CDR3 is TGCAGCGGTGGACCATCCTACGAGCAGTACTTC. The V gene is TRBV20-1, the J gene TRBJ2-7; D is uncertain. CDR3 length: 11 residues. Germline lookup yields CDR1 DFQATT and CDR2 SNEGSKA (reference sequence).

The chain uses TRBV20-1 and TRBJ2-7; 13 nucleotides align to TRBD2. The CDR3 length is 14 residues. CDR1 is DFQATT, CDR2 SNEGSKA, per germline (reference sequence). J was trimmed by 4 bases and V by 4 bases; bases with no gene match: 4. This CDR3 is CSAIGLAGAYEQYF. CDR3 DNA: TGCAGTGCTATAGGACTAGCGGGAGCTTACGAGCAGTACTTC.

This chain links TRBV6-5 with TRBJ2-7, with TRBD2 matching over 8 bases. The CDR3 covers 15 residues. The J segment lost 4 bases and the V segment lost 6 bases, leaving 11 bases of the junction unmatched. Germline loops: CDR1 MNHEY, CDR2 SVGAGI. DNA of the CDR3: TGTGCCAGCAGGGAGGGTGGAGCGGGAGTGTACGAGCAGTACTTC. Amino acids: CASREGGAGVYEQYF.

This clonotype appeared a few times. CDR3 nucleotide sequence: TGTGCCAGCAGTGAGGCGGTTTTGCGGGAAAAACTGTTTTTT. It specifies CASSEAVLREKLFF. This chain links TRBV2 with TRBJ1-4, with D uncertain. Trimming removed 3 bases at V and 8 bases at J, with 13 bases between. Germline CDR1 and CDR2: SNHLY and FYNNEI. CDR3 size: 14 residues.

The genes are TRBV28 and TRBJ2-3; 9 bases line up with TRBD2. The V gene end was trimmed by 6 bases and the J gene end by 2 bases; junction bases not matched to a gene: 12. The germline V gene has CDR1 MDHEN and CDR2 SYDVKM. The CDR3 totals 17 residues. The CDR3 coding sequence is TGTGCCAGCAGGATACCCGTCAGCGGGAGGAACACAGATACGCAGTATTTT. Encoded protein: CASRIPVSGRNTDTQYF.

This clonotype was seen a handful of times. The rearrangement uses TRBV20-1 and TRBJ2-5; D is unclear. Trimming removed 2 bases at V and 1 base at J, with 8 bases between. Per germline, CDR1 DFQATT and CDR2 SNEGSKA (reference sequence). The CDR3 loop spans 13 amino acids. CDR3 coding DNA: TGCAGTGCTAGATCGACTGGCCAAGAGACCCAGTACTTC. As protein: CSARSTGQETQYF.

The chain uses TRBV7-9 and TRBJ2-7; no firm D call. Near its end, the DNA agrees better with TRBJ2-5, so the J call may be wrong. In germline, CDR1 is SEHNR, CDR2 FQNEAQ (reference sequence). This CDR3 spans 15 amino acids. The CDR3 DNA follows: TGTGCCAGCAGCTTAGGTTTCGGCAGTAAAGAGACCCAGTACTTC. Its translation is CASSLGFGSKETQYF.